A single T cell receptor (beta chain) is shown here with its context. The data belong to a study of blood T cell repertoires in COVID-19. As for the study in general: Some COVID-19 samples were acute and others convalescent; all came from the United States, Italy and Spain. PBMCs, B-cell-depleted T cells, or T cells provided the cDNA or gDNA that made up the material.

Clones were read by immunoSEQ multiplex PCR, and TCRdb kept only the in-frame ones, dropping some. The table lists around 620,000 clones, 75% to 90% of them singletons. Germline lookup yields CDR1 LGHNA and CDR2 YSLEER. This CDR3 contains 16 residues. V dropped 1 base and J dropped 5; count of bases not matched to a gene: 8. The chain uses TRBV4-3 and TRBJ2-7; 10 nucleotides match TRBD1. Sequencing was performed on peripheral blood. The sequence derives from a woman aged 18-29 years with acute or convalescent COVID-19. This chain's CDR3 is CASSQVWDRGNHEQYF. CDR3 DNA sequence: TGCGCCAGCAGCCAAGTATGGGACAGGGGAAACCACGAGCAGTACTTC.